This T cell receptor beta chain was sequenced during a study of control samples from healthy donors and cancer patients. Repertoires were generated with immunoSEQ multiplex PCR, while TCRdb's copy carries only in-frame clones and drops some. The sample holds 100,000 to 150,000 clones; about 92% are singletons and the top ten take approximately 0.58%. CDR3 length: 14 residues. Deletions cut 1 base from V and 1 base from J, with 8 bases between. CDR1 and CDR2 from the germline V gene are MGHRA and YSYEKL. The specimen was PBMCs. This chain links TRBV4-1 with TRBJ2-7; a weak D match, TRBD2 (5 bases). The TCR originated in a man older than 75 with head and neck cancer. The CDR3 sequence: CASSQGGRSYEQYF. In DNA, the CDR3 is TGCGCCAGCAGCCAAGGAGGGCGGTCCTACGAGCAGTACTTC.